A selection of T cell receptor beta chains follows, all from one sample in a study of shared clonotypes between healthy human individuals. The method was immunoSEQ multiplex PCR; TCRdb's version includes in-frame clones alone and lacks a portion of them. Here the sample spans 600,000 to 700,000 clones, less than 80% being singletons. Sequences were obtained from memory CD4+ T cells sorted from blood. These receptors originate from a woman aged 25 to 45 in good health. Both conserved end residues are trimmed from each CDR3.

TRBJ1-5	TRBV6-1	ASSEVTGGRQPQH
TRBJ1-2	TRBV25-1	ASSEYGGSKYGYT
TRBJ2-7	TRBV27	ASSLNLPGTGGDEQY
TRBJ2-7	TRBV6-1	ASSNSPVILEQY
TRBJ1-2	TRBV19	ASSPPTGNYGYT
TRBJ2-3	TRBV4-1	ASSQGAGGWDTQY
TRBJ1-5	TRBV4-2	ASSQAGTGNSNQPQH
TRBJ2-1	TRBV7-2	ASSLASGGSYNEQF
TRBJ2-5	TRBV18	ASSPPVMETQY
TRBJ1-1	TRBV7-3	ASSKDSNTEAF
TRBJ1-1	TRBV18	ASSESRQTEAF
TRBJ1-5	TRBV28	ASHTLNQPQH
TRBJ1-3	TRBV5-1	ASSSDLSGNTIY
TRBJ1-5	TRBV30	AWSGGWSVSNQPQH
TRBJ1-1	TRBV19	ASSQPAGRNTEAF
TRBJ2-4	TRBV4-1	ASSQGLAGVREKNIQY
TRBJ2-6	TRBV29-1	SVSGQPSSGANVLT
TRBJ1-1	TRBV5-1	ASSPDVGGTEAF
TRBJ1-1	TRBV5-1	ASSSALGRAF
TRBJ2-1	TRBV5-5	ASSAGTSGNFEQF
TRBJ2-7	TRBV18	ASSPPALPSYEQY
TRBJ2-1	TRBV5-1	ASSAVAYNEQF
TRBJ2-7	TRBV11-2	ASSLAGPAYEQY
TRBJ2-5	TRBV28	ASSDPGGRETQY
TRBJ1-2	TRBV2	ASSATGDGRNYGYT
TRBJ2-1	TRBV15	ATSRGTSGAYSYNEQF
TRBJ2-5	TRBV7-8	ASSPIDRTVKTQY
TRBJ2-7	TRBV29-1	SVEVVPGDEQY
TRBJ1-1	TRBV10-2	ASIPQGTTEAF
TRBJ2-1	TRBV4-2	ASSQGSGASGRLNEQF
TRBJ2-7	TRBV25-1	ASSPPSGTYEQY
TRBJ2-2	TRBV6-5	ASSPSGSWTGELF
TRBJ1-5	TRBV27	ASSLGGAFGQPQH
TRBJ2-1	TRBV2	ASSEQQRSYNEQF
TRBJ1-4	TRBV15	ATTAWTGGNEKLF
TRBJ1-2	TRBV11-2	ASSLGVGRVNYGYT
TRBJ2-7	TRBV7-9	ASSMDSNTYEQY